The clone carrying this T cell receptor beta chain was picked up many times. Germline V gene data show CDR1 as SEHNR and CDR2 as FQNEAQ (reference sequence). This CDR3 has 14 residues. Between the trimmed V and J ends, which lost 0 bases and 8 bases, there was a span of 11 bases. The method for making cDNA was 5'RACE, and it used 10-nucleotide random UMIs. A single record per CDR3 protein comes from TCRdb applying MiXCR to the 5' RACE reads. The sample contains roughly 62,000 distinct CDR3 sequences, about 2.5% of which appear only once. This entry belongs to a study of neurological immune-mediated disorders. Source material was 2 million unsorted PBMCs, stored at -80 °C in RNAlater.

Source material: PBMCs. The chain uses TRBV7-9 and TRBJ1-5; D may be TRBD1 (6 bases). The receptor's source is a man between 50 and 59 years old with multiple sclerosis. CDR3 nucleotides: TGTGCCAGCAGCTTAGCTGGGGGCTTAGAGCCCCAGCATTTT. Protein: CASSLAGGLEPQHF.